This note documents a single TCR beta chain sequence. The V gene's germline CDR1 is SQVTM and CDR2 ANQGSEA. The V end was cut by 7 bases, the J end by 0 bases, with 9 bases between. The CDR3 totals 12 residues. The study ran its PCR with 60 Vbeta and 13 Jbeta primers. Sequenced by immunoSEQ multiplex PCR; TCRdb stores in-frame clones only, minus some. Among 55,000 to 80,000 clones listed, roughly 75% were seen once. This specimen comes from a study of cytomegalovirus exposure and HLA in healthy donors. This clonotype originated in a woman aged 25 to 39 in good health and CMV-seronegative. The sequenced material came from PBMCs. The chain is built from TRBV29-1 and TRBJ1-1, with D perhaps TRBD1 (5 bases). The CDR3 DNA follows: TGCAGCGGGACACTTTTGAACACTGAAGCTTTCTTT. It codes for CSGTLLNTEAFF. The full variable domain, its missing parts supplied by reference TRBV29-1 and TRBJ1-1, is SAVISQKPSRDICQRGTSLTIQCQVDSQVTMMFWYRQQPGQSLTLIATANQGSEATYESGFVIDKFPISRPNLTFSTLTVSNMSPEDSSIYLCSGTLLNTEAFFGQGTRLTVV.